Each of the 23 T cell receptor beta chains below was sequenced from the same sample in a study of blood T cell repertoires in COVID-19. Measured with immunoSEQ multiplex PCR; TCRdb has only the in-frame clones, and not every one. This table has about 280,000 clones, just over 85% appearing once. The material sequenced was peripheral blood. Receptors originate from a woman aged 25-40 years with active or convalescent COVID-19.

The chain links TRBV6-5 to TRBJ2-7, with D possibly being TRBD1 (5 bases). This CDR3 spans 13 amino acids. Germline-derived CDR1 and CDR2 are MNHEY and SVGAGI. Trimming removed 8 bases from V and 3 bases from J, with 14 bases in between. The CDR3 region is CASGAAWNYEQYF. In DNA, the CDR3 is TGTGCCAGCGGGGCGGCGTGGAACTACGAGCAGTACTTC.

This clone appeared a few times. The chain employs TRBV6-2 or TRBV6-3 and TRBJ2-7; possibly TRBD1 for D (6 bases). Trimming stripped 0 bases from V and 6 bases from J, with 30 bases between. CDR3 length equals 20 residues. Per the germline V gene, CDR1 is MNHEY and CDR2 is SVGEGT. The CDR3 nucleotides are TGTGCCAGCAGTTACTCCCACAGAGGAAGTATTAAGGTAGGGGGATTCGAGCAGTACTTC. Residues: CASSYSHRGSIKVGGFEQYF.

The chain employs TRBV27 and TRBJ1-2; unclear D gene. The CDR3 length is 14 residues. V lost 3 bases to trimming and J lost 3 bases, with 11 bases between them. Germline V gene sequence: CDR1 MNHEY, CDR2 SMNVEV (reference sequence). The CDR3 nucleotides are TGTGCCAGCAGTTTGACCCGGGTGGACTATGGCTACACCTTC. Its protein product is CASSLTRVDYGYTF.

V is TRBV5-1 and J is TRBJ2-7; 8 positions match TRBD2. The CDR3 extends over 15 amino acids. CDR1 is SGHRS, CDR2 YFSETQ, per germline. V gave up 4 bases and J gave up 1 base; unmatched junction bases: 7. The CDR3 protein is CASSDIAGSSYEQYF. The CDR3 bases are TGCGCCAGCAGCGATATAGCGGGGAGTTCCTACGAGCAGTACTTC.

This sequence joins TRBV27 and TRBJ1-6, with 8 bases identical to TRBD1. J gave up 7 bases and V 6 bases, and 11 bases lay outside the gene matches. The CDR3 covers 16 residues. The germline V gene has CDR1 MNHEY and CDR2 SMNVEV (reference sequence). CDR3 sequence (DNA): TGTGCCAGCAGACAGGACAGGGTCGGTTGGAATTCACCCCTCCACTTT. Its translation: CASRQDRVGWNSPLHF.

The CDR3 sequence: CASSPSMGRKTYNEQFF. For the CDR3, the DNA is TGTGCCAGCTCACCTTCCATGGGGAGAAAGACCTACAATGAGCAGTTCTTC. The rearrangement links TRBV18 to TRBJ2-1; maybe TRBD2 (5 bases). The CDR3 extends over 17 amino acids. CDR1 and CDR2 from the germline V gene are KGHSH and LQKENI. The V and J ends lost 3 bases and 2 bases respectively, with 17 bases between them.

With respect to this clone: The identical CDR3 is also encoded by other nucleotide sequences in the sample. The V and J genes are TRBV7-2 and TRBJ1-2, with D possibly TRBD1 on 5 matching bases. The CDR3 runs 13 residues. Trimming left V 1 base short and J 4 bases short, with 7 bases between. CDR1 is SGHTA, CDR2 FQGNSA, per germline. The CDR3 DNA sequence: TGTGCCAGCAGCTTAGGCCAGGGCTATGGCTACACCTTC. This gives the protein CASSLGQGYGYTF.

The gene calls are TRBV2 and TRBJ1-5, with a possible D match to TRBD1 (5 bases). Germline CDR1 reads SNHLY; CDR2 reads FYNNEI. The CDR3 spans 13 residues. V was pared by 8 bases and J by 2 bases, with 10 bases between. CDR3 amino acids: CASGGGGNQPQHF. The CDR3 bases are TGTGCCAGCGGTGGGGGAGGCAATCAGCCCCAGCATTTT.

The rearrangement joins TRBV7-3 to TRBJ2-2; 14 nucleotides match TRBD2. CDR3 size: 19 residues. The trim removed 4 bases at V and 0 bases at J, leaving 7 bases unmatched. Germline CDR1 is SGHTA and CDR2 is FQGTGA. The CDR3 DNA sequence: TGTGCCAGCAGCTCCCCAAGGACTAGCGGGGGGCCGAACACCGGGGAGCTGTTTTTT. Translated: CASSSPRTSGGPNTGELFF.

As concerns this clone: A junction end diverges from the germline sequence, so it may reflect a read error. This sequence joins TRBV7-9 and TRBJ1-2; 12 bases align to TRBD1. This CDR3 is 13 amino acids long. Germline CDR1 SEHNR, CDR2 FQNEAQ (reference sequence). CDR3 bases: TGTGCCAGCAGCTCCGGGACAGGGGGCGCAGGGGCCTTC. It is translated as CASSSGTGGAGAF. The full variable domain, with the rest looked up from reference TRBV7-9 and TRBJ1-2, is DTGVSQNPRHKITKRGQNVTFRCDPISEHNRLYWYRQTLGQGPEFLTYFQNEAQLEKSRLLSDRFSAERPKGSFSTLEIQRTEQGDSAMYLCASSSGTGGAGAFGSGTRLTVV.

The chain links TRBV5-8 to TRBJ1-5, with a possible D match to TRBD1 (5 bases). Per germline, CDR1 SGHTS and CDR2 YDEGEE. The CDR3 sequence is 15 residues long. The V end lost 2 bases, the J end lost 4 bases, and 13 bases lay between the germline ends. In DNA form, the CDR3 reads TGTGCCAGCAGCTTAGGGGCGGTAAAGAATCAGCCCCAGCATTTT. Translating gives CASSLGAVKNQPQHF. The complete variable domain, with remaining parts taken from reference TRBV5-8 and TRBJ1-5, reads EAGVTQSPTHLIKTRGQQATLRCSPISGHTSVYWYQQALGLGLQFLLWYDEGEERNRGNFPPRFSGRQFPNYSSELNVNALELEDSALYLCASSLGAVKNQPQHFGDGTRLSIL.

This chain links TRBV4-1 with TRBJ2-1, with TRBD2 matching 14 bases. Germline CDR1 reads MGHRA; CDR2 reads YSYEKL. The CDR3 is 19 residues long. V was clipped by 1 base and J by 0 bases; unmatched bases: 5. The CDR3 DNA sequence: TGCGCCAGCAGCCAAGCCGGACTAGCGGGGGGCCACTCCTACAATGAGCAGTTCTTC. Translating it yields CASSQAGLAGGHSYNEQFF.

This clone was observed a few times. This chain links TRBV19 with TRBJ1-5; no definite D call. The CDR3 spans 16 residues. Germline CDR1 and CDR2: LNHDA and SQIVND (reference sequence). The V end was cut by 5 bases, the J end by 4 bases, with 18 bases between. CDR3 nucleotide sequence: TGTGCCAGTAGTCCAGGACGGACTTTGGGGAATCAGCCCCAGCATTTT. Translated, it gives CASSPGRTLGNQPQHF.

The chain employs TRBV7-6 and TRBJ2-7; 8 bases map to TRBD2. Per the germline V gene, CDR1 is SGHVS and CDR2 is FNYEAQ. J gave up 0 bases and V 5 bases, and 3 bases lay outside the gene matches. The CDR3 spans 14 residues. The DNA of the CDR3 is TGTGCCAGCAGCCGGGAGGGGACCTCCTACGAGCAGTACTTC. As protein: CASSREGTSYEQYF.

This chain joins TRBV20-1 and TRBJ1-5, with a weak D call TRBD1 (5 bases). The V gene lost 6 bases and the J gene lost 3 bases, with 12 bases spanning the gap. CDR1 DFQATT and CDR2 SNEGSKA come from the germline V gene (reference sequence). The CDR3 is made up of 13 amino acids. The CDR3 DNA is TGCAGTGCCAGTTCAGGGTTCAATCAGCCCCAGCATTTT. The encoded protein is CSASSGFNQPQHF.

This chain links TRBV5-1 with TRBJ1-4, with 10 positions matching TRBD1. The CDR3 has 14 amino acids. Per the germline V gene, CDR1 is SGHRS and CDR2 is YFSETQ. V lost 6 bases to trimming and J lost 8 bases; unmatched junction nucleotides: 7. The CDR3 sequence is CASNDRGQGEKLFF. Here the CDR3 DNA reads TGCGCCAGCAATGACAGGGGGCAAGGGGAAAAACTGTTTTTT.

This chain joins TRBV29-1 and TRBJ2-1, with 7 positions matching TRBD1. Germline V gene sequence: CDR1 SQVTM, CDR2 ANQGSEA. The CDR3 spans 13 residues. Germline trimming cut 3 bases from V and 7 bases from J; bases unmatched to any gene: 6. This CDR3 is CSVERGGKNEQFF. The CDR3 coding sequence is TGCAGCGTTGAGAGAGGGGGCAAGAATGAGCAGTTCTTC.

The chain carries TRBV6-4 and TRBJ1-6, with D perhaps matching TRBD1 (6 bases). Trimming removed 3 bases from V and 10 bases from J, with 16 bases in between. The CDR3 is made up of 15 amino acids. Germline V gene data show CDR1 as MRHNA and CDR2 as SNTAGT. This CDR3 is CASSDLPAGASPLHF. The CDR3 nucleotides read TGTGCCAGCAGTGATCTTCCGGCAGGGGCATCACCCCTCCACTTT.

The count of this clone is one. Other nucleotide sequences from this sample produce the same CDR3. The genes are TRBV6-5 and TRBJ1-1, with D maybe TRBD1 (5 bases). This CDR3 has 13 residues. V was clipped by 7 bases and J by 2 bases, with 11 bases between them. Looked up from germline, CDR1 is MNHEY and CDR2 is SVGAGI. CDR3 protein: CASTVGQNTEAFF. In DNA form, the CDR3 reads TGTGCCAGCACCGTGGGGCAAAACACTGAAGCTTTCTTT.

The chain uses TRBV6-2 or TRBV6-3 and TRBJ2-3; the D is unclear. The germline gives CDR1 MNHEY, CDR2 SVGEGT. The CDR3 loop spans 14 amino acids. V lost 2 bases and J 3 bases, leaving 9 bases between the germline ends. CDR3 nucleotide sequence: TGTGCCAGCAGTTACCTTGGAGCTACAGATACGCAGTATTTT. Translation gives CASSYLGATDTQYF.

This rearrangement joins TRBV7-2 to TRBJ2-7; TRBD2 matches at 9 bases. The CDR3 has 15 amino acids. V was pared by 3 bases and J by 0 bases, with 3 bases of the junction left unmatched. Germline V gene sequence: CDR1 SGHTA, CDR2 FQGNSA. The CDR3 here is CASSFVAGASYEQYF. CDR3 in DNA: TGTGCCAGCAGCTTCGTAGCGGGGGCCTCCTACGAGCAGTACTTC.

Written as DNA, the CDR3 is TGTGCCACCCGGGGGGAAAAACTGTTTTTT. This translates into CATRGEKLFF. The chain is built from TRBV19 and TRBJ1-4; D may be TRBD1 (5 bases). This CDR3 is 10 amino acids long. V was pared by 10 bases and J by 8 bases, with 8 bases between. CDR1 LNHDA and CDR2 SQIVND come from the germline V gene (reference sequence).

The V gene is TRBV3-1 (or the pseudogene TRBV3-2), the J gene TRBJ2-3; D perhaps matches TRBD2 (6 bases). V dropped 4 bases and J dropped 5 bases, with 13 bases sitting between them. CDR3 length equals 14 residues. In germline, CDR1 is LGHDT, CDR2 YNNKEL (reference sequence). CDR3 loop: CASSLRENIDTQYF. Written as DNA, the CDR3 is TGTGCCAGCAGCCTCCGGGAGAATATAGATACGCAGTATTTT.